Presented here are 8 T cell receptor beta chains from one specimen sequenced in a study of T cells in Graves' hyperthyroidism and ophthalmopathy. Authors of the study amplified TCR beta CDR3 regions from RNA transcripts. A set of HTBI primers served as the primers for a first-round RT-PCR of the TCR CDR3. TCRdb reprocessed the multiplex PCR reads with MiXCR, giving one entry per CDR3 protein. The sample carries 500,000 to 700,000 distinct CDR3 sequences, 16% recorded once. Specimen: blood. These receptors originate from a young woman with Graves' hyperthyroidism.

The table lists this clonotype with many counts. The chain combines TRBV2 with TRBJ2-1; 9 nucleotides agree with TRBD2. This CDR3 region has 15 residues. Germline V gives CDR1 SNHLY, CDR2 FYNNEI. The J segment lost 7 bases and the V segment lost 5 bases, leaving 9 bases of the junction unmatched. The chain's CDR3 is CASSTRASGANEQFF. The CDR3 DNA reads as TGTGCCAGCAGTACCCGGGCTAGCGGGGCGAATGAGCAGTTCTTC.

This clonotype was counted a few times. DNA of the CDR3: TGTGCCAGCAGCCCGTCAGCGGGGGTCTCCTACGAGCAGTACTTC. As protein: CASSPSAGVSYEQYF. V gene TRBV7-9 combines with J gene TRBJ2-7; 8 nucleotides agree with TRBD2. Germline V gives CDR1 SEHNR, CDR2 FQNEAQ (reference sequence). CDR3 size: 15 residues. Trimming at V came to 5 bases and at J to 0 bases, leaving 6 bases not matched to a gene.

This clonotype was counted between two and nine times. The J gene is TRBJ2-7, the V gene TRBV7-8; 11 bases are a match to TRBD2. CDR1 is SGHVS, CDR2 FQNEAQ, per germline. The CDR3 contains 15 residues. V shed 3 bases, J shed 4 bases, and the junction held 5 bases outside the gene matches. CDR3 amino acids: CASSLASGRTYEQYF. Here the CDR3 DNA reads TGTGCCAGCAGCTTGGCTAGCGGGAGGACGTACGAGCAGTACTTC.

The sample holds many counts of this clonotype. The chain combines TRBV11-2 with TRBJ2-5, with TRBD2 matching over 10 bases. Germline V CDR1 and CDR2: SGHAT, FQNNGV. V gave up 6 bases and J gave up 1 base; unmatched junction bases: 5. This CDR3 region has 15 residues. Here the CDR3 reads CASRIAGGLQETQYF. CDR3 nucleotide sequence: TGTGCCAGCAGAATAGCGGGGGGCCTCCAAGAGACCCAGTACTTC.

The V and J genes are TRBV3-1 and TRBJ2-3; 11 nucleotides align to TRBD2. CDR1 and CDR2 (germline): LGHDT, YNNKEL (reference sequence). With 4 bases clipped from V and 3 bases from J, the junction kept 12 bases outside the gene matches. This CDR3 contains 18 residues. The CDR3: CASSPLSSLAGDTDTQYF. As DNA, the CDR3 is TGTGCCAGCAGCCCACTTTCATCACTAGCGGGGGATACAGATACGCAGTATTTT.

This clonotype was seen many times. This chain links TRBV2 with TRBJ1-6, with 7 positions matching TRBD1. The CDR3 runs to 16 residues. The V and J ends lost 7 bases and 8 bases, in that order; junction bases with no gene match: 14. CDR1 and CDR2 from the germline V gene are SNHLY and FYNNEI. The CDR3 sequence is CASTRDSQQRDSPLHF. In DNA form, the CDR3 reads TGTGCCAGCACCCGGGACAGCCAACAGCGGGATTCACCCCTCCACTTT.

The chain is built from TRBV19 and TRBJ2-1; D ambiguous. Germline CDR1 reads LNHDA; CDR2 reads SQIVND (reference sequence). The V end was cut by 3 bases, the J end by 5 bases, with 8 bases between. CDR3 length: 13 amino acids. The CDR3 nucleotides read TGTGCCAGTAGTATCGCAGCTCACAATGAGCAGTTCTTC. Its translation: CASSIAAHNEQFF.

The chain's CDR3 is CASSQDGGSFREAFF. CDR3 in DNA: TGCGCCAGCAGCCAAGACGGGGGCAGCTTCCGTGAAGCTTTCTTT. V gene TRBV4-1 combines with J gene TRBJ1-1, with a possible D match to TRBD1 (6 bases). This CDR3 spans 15 amino acids. Germline V gene data show CDR1 as MGHRA and CDR2 as YSYEKL. V was clipped by 0 bases and J by 7 bases, with 15 bases between them.